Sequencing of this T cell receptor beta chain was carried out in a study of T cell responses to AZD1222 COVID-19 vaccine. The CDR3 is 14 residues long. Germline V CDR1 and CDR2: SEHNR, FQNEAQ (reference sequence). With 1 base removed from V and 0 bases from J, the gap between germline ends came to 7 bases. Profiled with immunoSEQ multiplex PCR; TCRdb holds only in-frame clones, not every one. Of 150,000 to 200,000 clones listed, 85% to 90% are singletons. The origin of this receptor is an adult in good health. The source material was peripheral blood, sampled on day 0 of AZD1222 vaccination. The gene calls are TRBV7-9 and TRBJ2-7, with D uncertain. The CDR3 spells CASSLDQSSYEQYF. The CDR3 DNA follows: TGTGCCAGCAGCTTAGATCAGAGCTCCTACGAGCAGTACTTC. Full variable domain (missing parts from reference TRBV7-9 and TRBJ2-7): DTGVSQNPRHKITKRGQNVTFRCDPISEHNRLYWYRQTLGQGPEFLTYFQNEAQLEKSRLLSDRFSAERPKGSFSTLEIQRTEQGDSAMYLCASSLDQSSYEQYFGPGTRLTVT.